This T cell receptor beta chain was sequenced in a study of blood T cell repertoires in COVID-19 (dated by TCRdb to 2020 to 2022). Regarding the study in general: Samples covering the acute and convalescent phases of COVID-19 were provided by collaborators in the United States, Italy and Spain. Subjects who had been exposed to COVID-19, were actively infected with it, or had recovered from it provided the deeply sampled blood TCRbeta repertoires that made up the dataset. Sample metadata almost always included a de-identified subject ID, COVID-19 status, age in years and sex. The material from the prospective study consisted of cDNA or gDNA derived from T cells, B-cell-depleted T cells, or PBMCs. The repertoires were made available in a free public database intended to serve as a resource for research on the immune response to SARS-CoV-2. Where available, HLA class I and class II types were taken from metadata supplied by the sample provider and were not determined by assay-based typing. The samples were drawn from the first 160 participants of the ongoing ImmuneRACE study and from 950 to 1,500 subjects provided by 6 global collaborators. The research as a whole found: How much clinical and demographic metadata was included differed by source and by participant, and the metadata was provided uncurated.

Collaborating institutions collected whole blood in K2EDTA tubes following their own protocols. For TCRbeta analysis, collaborators shipped samples in one of three forms: frozen whole blood, isolated PBMCs, or DNA extracted from either of those sample types. Counted from cysteine to phenylalanine, this CDR3 has 15 amino acids. Only the CDR3 DNA is retained, 45 bases long and in frame from the first base. The germline V gene encodes CDR1 SGHRS and CDR2 YFSETQ. Compared with germline, V lacks 5 bases and J lacks 5 bases; bases without a gene match: 3. TCRbeta CDR3 regions were amplified from genomic DNA using the immunoSEQ Assay, a bias-controlled multiplex PCR. Processing in the source paper ran as follows. The number of nucleated cells in each sample was estimated from the amplification of reference gene primers within the assay. Sequence reads were collapsed and filtered to measure the absolute abundance of every unique TCRbeta CDR3 rearrangement. For each sample, productive Simpson clonality was calculated by taking the square root of Simpson's diversity index across productive rearrangements. The table was pulled from immuneACCESS by TCRdb, which kept in-frame rearrangements only. Such tables lose some clones; where checked, under half of the loss comes from unresolved V genes, and the rest has no known cause. V, J and clone size derive from that table, while D and trimming were established from the DNA sequence. In this sample the table shows over 300,000 clones, 83% of which occur a single time. The ten largest clones add up to 0.95% to 1.5% of the sample.

Regarding this clone: Its antigen is still unknown. No quality values exist for individual bases; no much larger clone is one base distant.

Input material: peripheral blood. This sequence was found in a woman aged 50 to 60 with acute or convalescent COVID-19. The rearranged chain carries TRBV5-1 and TRBJ2-5; TRBD2 fits 16 bases in the junction. CDR3 sequence: CASRGLAGGPETQYF. The DNA reads TGCGCCAGCAGGGGACTAGCGGGGGGGCCTGAGACCCAGTACTTC.